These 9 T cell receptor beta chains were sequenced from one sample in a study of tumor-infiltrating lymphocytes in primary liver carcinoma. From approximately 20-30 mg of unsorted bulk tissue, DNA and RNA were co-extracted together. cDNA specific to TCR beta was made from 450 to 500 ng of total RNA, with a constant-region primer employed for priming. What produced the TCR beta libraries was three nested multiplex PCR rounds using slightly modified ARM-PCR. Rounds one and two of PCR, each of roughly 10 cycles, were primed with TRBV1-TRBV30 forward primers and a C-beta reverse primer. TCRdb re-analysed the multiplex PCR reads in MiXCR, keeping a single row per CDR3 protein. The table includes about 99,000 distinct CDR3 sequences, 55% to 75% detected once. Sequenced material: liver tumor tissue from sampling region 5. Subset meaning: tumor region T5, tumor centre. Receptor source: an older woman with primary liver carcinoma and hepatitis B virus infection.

CDR3 residues: CASKGWSYNEQFF. As DNA, the CDR3 is TGTGCCAGTAAGGGGTGGTCCTACAATGAGCAGTTCTTC. The V gene is TRBV19, the J gene TRBJ2-1, with D perhaps TRBD1 (5 bases). The CDR3 totals 13 residues. The germline V gene has CDR1 LNHDA and CDR2 SQIVND (reference sequence). Trimming cost V 7 bases and J 1 base, with 8 bases left between them.

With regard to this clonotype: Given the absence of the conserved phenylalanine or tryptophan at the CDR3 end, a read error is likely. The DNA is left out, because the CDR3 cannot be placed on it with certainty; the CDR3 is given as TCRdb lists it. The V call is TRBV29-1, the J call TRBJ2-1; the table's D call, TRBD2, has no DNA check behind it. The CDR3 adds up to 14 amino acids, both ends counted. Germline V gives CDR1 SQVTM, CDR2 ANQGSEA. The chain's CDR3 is CSVEGGRAEKKLFL.

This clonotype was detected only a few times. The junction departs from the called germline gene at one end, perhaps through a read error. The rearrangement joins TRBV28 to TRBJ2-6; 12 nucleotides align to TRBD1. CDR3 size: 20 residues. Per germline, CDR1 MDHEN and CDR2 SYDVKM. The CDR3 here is CASRQQPGTGGTSGVNVLTF. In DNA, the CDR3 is TGTGCCAGCAGGCAACAACCGGGGACAGGGGGCACCTCTGGGGTCAACGTCCTGACTTTC.

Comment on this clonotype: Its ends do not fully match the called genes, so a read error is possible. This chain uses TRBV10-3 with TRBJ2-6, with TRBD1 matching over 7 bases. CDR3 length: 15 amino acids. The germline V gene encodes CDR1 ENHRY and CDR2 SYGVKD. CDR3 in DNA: TGTGCCATCGGCGGAGGACAGGCCCGGGCCGACGTCCTGACTTTC. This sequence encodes CAIGGGQARADVLTF.

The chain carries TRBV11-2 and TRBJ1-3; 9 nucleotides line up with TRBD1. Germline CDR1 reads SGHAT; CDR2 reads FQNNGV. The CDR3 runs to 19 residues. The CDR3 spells CVGSSGPDRGAYSGNTIYF. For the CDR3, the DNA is TGTGTCGGCAGCTCAGGCCCGGACAGGGGAGCGTACTCTGGAAACACCATATATTTT.

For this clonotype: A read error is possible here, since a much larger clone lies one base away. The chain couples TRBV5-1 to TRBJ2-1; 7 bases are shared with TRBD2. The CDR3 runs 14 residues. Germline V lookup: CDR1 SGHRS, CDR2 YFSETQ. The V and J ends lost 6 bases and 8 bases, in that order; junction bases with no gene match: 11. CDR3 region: CASKSGMAEDEQFF. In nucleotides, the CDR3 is TGCGCCAGCAAAAGCGGGATGGCCGAGGATGAGCAGTTCTTC.

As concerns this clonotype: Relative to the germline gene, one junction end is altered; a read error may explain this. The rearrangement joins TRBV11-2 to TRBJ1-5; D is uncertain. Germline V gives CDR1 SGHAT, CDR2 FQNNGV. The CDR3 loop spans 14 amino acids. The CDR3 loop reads CASNFDGSNQSQHF. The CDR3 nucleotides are TGTGCCAGCAACTTTGACGGTAGCAATCAGTCCCAGCACTTT.

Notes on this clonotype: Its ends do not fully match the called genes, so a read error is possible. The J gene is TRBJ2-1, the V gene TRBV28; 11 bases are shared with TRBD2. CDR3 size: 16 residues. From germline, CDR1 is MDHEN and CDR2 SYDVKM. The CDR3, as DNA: TGTGCCAGCACCGCCACTAGCGGGAGATCACCTAATGACCAGTTCTTC. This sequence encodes CASTATSGRSPNDQFF.

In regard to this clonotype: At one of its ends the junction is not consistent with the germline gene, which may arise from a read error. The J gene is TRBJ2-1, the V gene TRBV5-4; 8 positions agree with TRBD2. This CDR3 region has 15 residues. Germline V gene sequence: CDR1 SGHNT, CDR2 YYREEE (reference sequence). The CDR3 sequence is CASSLPGGTGDERFF. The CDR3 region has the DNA TGTGCCAGCAGCCTCCCGGGGGGGACGGGCGATGAGCGGTTCTTC.